These T cell receptor beta chains were read from a single sample in a study of blood T cells in healthy people across ages. From the 5' RACE reads, TCRdb called clonotypes with MiXCR, one entry per CDR3 protein. The table has roughly 1,100,000 distinct CDR3 sequences, under 30% seen once. This sample was shared with a second study, whose subject was T cells of mothers and their children.

The sample consisted of blood. Source of these receptors: a girl aged 2 to 9 in good health. Each CDR3 is given with its conserved first and last residue. A D gene is named only where the DNA matches it firmly. Size values are once, few and many counts, or a class for expanded clones, and some rows have none.

j_call	d_call	clone_size	v_call	cdr3_nt	cdr3_aa
TRBJ2-2	TRBD1	NA	TRBV24-1	TGTGCCACCAGTGATTACAGCAGGGGGAAAAACGGGGAGCTGTTTTTT	CATSDYSRGKNGELFF
TRBJ2-1	NA	NA	TRBV28	TGTGCCAGCAGCTATCCCCGGGGCTCGCTCCAGGAGCAGTTCTTC	CASSYPRGSLQEQFF
TRBJ1-4	TRBD1	NA	TRBV29-1	TGCAGCGTTGAGGGCAGGGGGAGCGAAAAACTGTTTTTT	CSVEGRGSEKLFF
TRBJ1-1	NA	few	TRBV6-6	TGTGCCAGCAGAGCTAGGGACGGGTCCACTGAAGCTTTCTTT	CASRARDGSTEAFF
TRBJ2-7	NA	few	TRBV11-2	TGTGCCAGCGGCACGTTCTACGAGCAGTACTTC	CASGTFYEQYF
TRBJ1-2	TRBD1	NA	TRBV11-2	TGTGCCAGCAGCTTAGGTGGCGGGACAGGGGGCTCTGGAGACTATGGCTACACCTTC	CASSLGGGTGGSGDYGYTF
TRBJ2-5	NA	NA	TRBV29-1	TGCAGCTTCCTTAGGGAGACCCAGTACTTC	CSFLRETQYF
TRBJ2-1	TRBD1	few	TRBV29-1	TGCAGCGGGGACAGCAATGAGCAGTTCTTC	CSGDSNEQFF
TRBJ1-1	TRBD1	few	TRBV5-1	TGCGCCAGCAGCTTGGTAGGGACAGCAGAAGCTTTCTTT	CASSLVGTAEAFF
TRBJ2-1	TRBD2	NA	TRBV4-1	TGCGCCAGCAGCCAAGATAAGGGACTAGCAGTCAATGAGCAGTTCTTC	CASSQDKGLAVNEQFF
TRBJ2-3	TRBD2	NA	TRBV12-3/TRBV12-4	TGTGCCAGCAGTACTAGCGGTGTCCCCACAGATACGCAGTATTTT	CASSTSGVPTDTQYF
TRBJ2-2	TRBD2	few	TRBV12-5	TGTGCTAGTTTGGGTAGCGGGACAAGGGAGCTGTTTTTT	CASLGSGTRELFF
TRBJ2-7	NA	NA	TRBV20-1	TGCAGTGCTAGAGGCGGGACCCCCTACGAGCAGTACTTC	CSARGGTPYEQYF
TRBJ2-1	TRBD2	few	TRBV20-1	TGCAGTGCCAGAGCGGGGGGGCTAGGGGAGCAGTTCTTC	CSARAGGLGEQFF
TRBJ2-1	NA	few	TRBV9	TGTGCCAGCAGCGTACAGGGTGGCAATGAGCAGTTCTTC	CASSVQGGNEQFF
TRBJ1-4	NA	NA	TRBV20-1	TGCAGCATAGGGCCTCTAAATGAAAAACTGTTTTTT	CSIGPLNEKLFF
TRBJ2-1	NA	NA	TRBV7-9	TGTGCCAGCAGCTATGGGGGCGGGGACCAGTTCTTC	CASSYGGGDQFF
TRBJ2-4	NA	few	TRBV19	TGTGCCAGTAGTATTTTGAAGTTGGGCAAAAACATTCAGTACTTC	CASSILKLGKNIQYF
TRBJ2-1	NA	few	TRBV7-2	TGTGCCAGCCCATCTCCCAACTCCTACAATGAGCAGTTCTTC	CASPSPNSYNEQFF
TRBJ2-5	NA	few	TRBV7-9	TGTGCCAGCAGCTTAGAAGGTGGACCGGGTGGGTTCTTC	CASSLEGGPGGFF
TRBJ1-6	NA	NA	TRBV4-1	TGCGCCAGCAGCCAAAAATTCACTTCACCCCTCCACTTT	CASSQKFTSPLHF
TRBJ2-7	NA	many	TRBV2	TGTGCCACCGGCAGCTACGAGCAGTACTTC	CATGSYEQYF
TRBJ2-3	NA	few	TRBV5-1	TGCGCCAGCACCTTAGAGACCCCGGGCACAGATACGCAGTATTTT	CASTLETPGTDTQYF
TRBJ2-2	NA	few	TRBV20-1	TGCAGTGCTAGAGATTGGCAGGGAGGAATGTTTTTT	CSARDWQGGMFF
TRBJ2-5	NA	NA	TRBV7-2	TGTGCCAGCAGCTTATTGTACCGCTCGAACCAGTACTTC	CASSLLYRSNQYF
TRBJ1-6	NA	NA	TRBV27	TGTGCCAGCAGTTTAAGTGCGTTCACCTATAATTCACCCCTCCACTTT	CASSLSAFTYNSPLHF
TRBJ1-1	NA	few	TRBV11-2	TGTGCCAGCAGCTTGTGGGCAATTGAGGGAACTGAAGCTTTCTTT	CASSLWAIEGTEAFF
TRBJ1-5	TRBD1	NA	TRBV5-4	TGTGCCGGCAGCCGCGCGGGGGACAGTAATCAGCCCCAGCATTTT	CAGSRAGDSNQPQHF
TRBJ2-7	TRBD1	few	TRBV10-3	TGTGCCATTGAGAACCGGGACAGGGGTATACGCGAGCAGCACTTC	CAIENRDRGIREQHF
TRBJ2-7	TRBD2	NA	TRBV28	TGTGCCAGCAGTCCCCCCTGGACTAGCGGGAGACCCGACTTC	CASSPPWTSGRPDF
TRBJ2-5	NA	NA	TRBV29-1	TGCAGCGTTGAAGTGTGGGACGGAGGGGGCCCGAAGACCCAGTACTTC	CSVEVWDGGGPKTQYF
TRBJ2-3	TRBD2	NA	TRBV4-1	TGCGCCAGCAGCCCTGGCCTTACTAGCGGGATTACAGATACGCAGTATTTT	CASSPGLTSGITDTQYF
TRBJ2-3	NA	NA	TRBV7-9	TGTGCCAGCAAGGACTCGACAGATACGCAGTATTTT	CASKDSTDTQYF
TRBJ2-1	TRBD2	few	TRBV20-1	TGCAGTGCTTCAGGACTAGCGGACAATGAGCAGTTCTTC	CSASGLADNEQFF
TRBJ2-3	NA	NA	TRBV7-2	TGTGCCAGCAGCTTAACCTCAGATACGCAGTATTTT	CASSLTSDTQYF
TRBJ1-1	NA	NA	TRBV2	TGTGCCAGCAGTGATTTTGAACGGGTGAACACTGAAGCTTTCTTT	CASSDFERVNTEAFF
TRBJ1-3	NA	few	TRBV2	TGTGCCAGCAGTGAAGCGCTTCGGGGAAACACCATATATTTT	CASSEALRGNTIYF
TRBJ2-5	NA	NA	TRBV27	TGTGCCAGCAGTAGTTGGAATGGGGAGACCCAGTACTTC	CASSSWNGETQYF
TRBJ2-7	NA	NA	TRBV14	TGTGCCAGCAGCCGAACCGCGGAGGGGGACGAGCAGTACTTC	CASSRTAEGDEQYF
TRBJ1-6	TRBD1	many	TRBV7-2	TGTGCCAGCAGCTTAGCGCCGGCAGGGGGTAATTCACCCCTCCACTTT	CASSLAPAGGNSPLHF
TRBJ1-5	NA	NA	TRBV2	TGTGCCAGCACTGGTGAGAACAATCAGCCCCAGCATTTT	CASTGENNQPQHF
TRBJ2-2	NA	few	TRBV27	TGTGCCAGCAGCTCTATAGAGGACACCGGGGAGCTGTTTTTT	CASSSIEDTGELFF
TRBJ1-1	NA	NA	TRBV2	TGTGCCAGCACCGAGGGCAGGGGGAACACTGAAGCTTTCTTT	CASTEGRGNTEAFF
TRBJ2-7	TRBD1	many	TRBV5-1	TGCGCCAGCAGCTTGCTAGGGGGCGCAGACGAGCAGTACTTC	CASSLLGGADEQYF
TRBJ2-3	TRBD2	NA	TRBV28	TGTGCCAGCAGGGGTTGGGAGCGGGACACAGATACGCAGTATTTT	CASRGWERDTDTQYF
TRBJ2-4	NA	NA	TRBV6-5	TGTGCCAGCAGTTCATGGGGAGGCAGAAGGGATGGAGACATTCAGTACTTC	CASSSWGGRRDGDIQYF
TRBJ1-1	TRBD1	few	TRBV6-5	TGTGCCAGCAGTTACGGACAGGGGACCCCTGAAGCTTTCTTT	CASSYGQGTPEAFF
TRBJ2-7	NA	few	TRBV29-1	TGCAGCGTTGAAGATCGGGACGGATACTACGAGCAGTACTTC	CSVEDRDGYYEQYF
TRBJ2-5	NA	few	TRBV10-3	TGTGCCATCAGTGAGTCGCAGGTGGAGACCCAGTACTTC	CAISESQVETQYF
TRBJ1-2	NA	few	TRBV7-9	TGTGCCAGCAGCTTAGTGCGGGCAAGTCCTGGCTACACCTTC	CASSLVRASPGYTF
TRBJ2-7	NA	NA	TRBV28	TGTGCCAGCAGTTGGTACGGGAGCGCCCTGTTCTTC	CASSWYGSALFF
TRBJ2-3	NA	few	TRBV21-1	TGTGCCAGCAGCCCAAGACTAGAGATAGATACGCAGTATTTT	CASSPRLEIDTQYF
TRBJ2-5	NA	NA	TRBV10-3	TGTGCCATCAGTGAGTCCAGGCAAGAGACCCAGTACTTC	CAISESRQETQYF
TRBJ2-3	TRBD2	NA	TRBV4-1	TGCGCCAGCAGGTCGACTAGCGGGAGGGCAGATACGCAGTATTTT	CASRSTSGRADTQYF
TRBJ1-2	NA	NA	TRBV2	TGTGCCAGCAGTGTAATAGGGACTCCCCTCTATGGCTACACCTTC	CASSVIGTPLYGYTF
TRBJ2-5	NA	NA	TRBV27	TGTGCCAGCAGTTTCCAGGGCCGTACGAGAGAGCAGTACTTC	CASSFQGRTREQYF
TRBJ2-5	NA	few	TRBV28	TGTGCCAGCAGTTCCACCCCTTGGGAGACCCAGTACTTC	CASSSTPWETQYF
TRBJ2-3	TRBD1	many	TRBV29-1	TGCAGCGCCGAGGGTCTCAGGGACAGCATCACAGATACGCAGTATTTT	CSAEGLRDSITDTQYF
TRBJ2-3	NA	NA	TRBV29-1	TGCAGCGTTGTCCTTAACACAGATACGCAGTATTTT	CSVVLNTDTQYF